The source of this T cell receptor (beta chain) is a study of shared clonotypes between healthy human individuals. Study overall: Donors consisted of a couple of women and a few men between 18 and 49.

Those who donated were healthy HIV-negative adults, with no recent acute infections or vaccinations reported. Germline V gene data show CDR1 as MDHEN and CDR2 as SYDVKM. This CDR3 contains 16 residues. V shed 5 bases and J shed 2 bases, with 16 bases lying between them. The data were produced by immunoSEQ multiplex PCR, yet TCRdb's version contains in-frame clones alone and is incomplete. The sample shows around 2.5 million clones, 80% to 95% of them seen only once. Source material: naive CD4+ T cells from PBMCs. The subset denotes: CD45RA+ positively selected. The chain combines TRBV28 with TRBJ1-3; no clear D gene. This TCR came from a man aged 18 to 29 in good health. Some clones in this sample may be carry-over from other donors' samples. The CDR3 DNA reads as TGTGCCAGCAGTGGAACTTCAAAACCGACTGGAAACACCATATATTTT. As protein: CASSGTSKPTGNTIYF.